Listed below are T cell receptor beta chains from one sample, sequenced in a study of blood T cell repertoires in COVID-19. Produced via immunoSEQ multiplex PCR; TCRdb's table is partial and in-frame only. The data contain over 150,000 clones, 83% of them singletons. Material: peripheral blood. The receptors come from a woman older than 75 with acute or convalescent COVID-19. CDR3s leave out the opening cysteine and the closing phenylalanine or tryptophan. Fields, in order: V gene, CDR3 protein.

V gene: TRBV18; CDR3 protein: ASSFQGGAEAF
V gene: TRBV28; CDR3 protein: TSTPRRGIDEQF
V gene: TRBV15; CDR3 protein: ATSRDPIQPQH
V gene: TRBV5-4; CDR3 protein: ASSPTGKETQY
V gene: TRBV7-9; CDR3 protein: ASSSPWRGNEQF
V gene: TRBV15; CDR3 protein: ATRRGDRGYGYT
V gene: TRBV7-2; CDR3 protein: ASSSSGYQETQY
V gene: TRBV30; CDR3 protein: AWSWDRASPLH
V gene: TRBV2; CDR3 protein: ASSRLAPGELF
V gene: TRBV5-4; CDR3 protein: ASSGEGTNEKLF
V gene: TRBV3-1/TRBV3-2; CDR3 protein: ASSQDSRSPGGNYGYT
V gene: TRBV5-1; CDR3 protein: ASSLSRGYGYT
V gene: TRBV7-2; CDR3 protein: ASSLGPAVEQF
V gene: TRBV2; CDR3 protein: ASRLTGGGSSGNTIY
V gene: TRBV2; CDR3 protein: ASSSGTGVAGREKLF
V gene: TRBV3-1/TRBV3-2; CDR3 protein: ASSPRTSGGADEQF
V gene: TRBV9; CDR3 protein: ASSATGSREQF
V gene: TRBV29-1; CDR3 protein: SAGTGVNTGELF
V gene: TRBV29-1; CDR3 protein: SAGGGGQETQY
V gene: TRBV6-1; CDR3 protein: ASSEAQGSGNTIY
V gene: TRBV28; CDR3 protein: ASSPDRKETQY
V gene: TRBV5-5; CDR3 protein: ASSWRQALPMNTEAF
V gene: TRBV19; CDR3 protein: ASSSGGGAGELF
V gene: TRBV18; CDR3 protein: ASSSRDRFGTEAF
V gene: TRBV30; CDR3 protein: AWSVRRDTEAF
V gene: TRBV7-2; CDR3 protein: ASSPNGGGEKLF
V gene: TRBV5-1; CDR3 protein: ASSLEATGEYNEQF
V gene: TRBV11-2; CDR3 protein: ASSDLAPGETQY
V gene: TRBV7-2; CDR3 protein: ASSFSGGQGADTQY